This T cell receptor (beta chain) was documented in a study of cytomegalovirus exposure and HLA in healthy donors. This PCR relied on a set of 60 Vbeta primers and 13 Jbeta primers. Here immunoSEQ multiplex PCR was the method, and the copy in TCRdb shows in-frame clones only, minus some. Of around 89,000 clones in the sample, around 75% are singletons; the top ten hold around 2.9%. Sequencing was performed on PBMCs. The source is a man in his forties or fifties in good health and CMV-seronegative.

In DNA, the CDR3 is TGTGCCAGCAGCCTCGATAGCGGGGGGGGGTACGAGCAGTACTTC. Its protein product is CASSLDSGGGYEQYF. This chain uses TRBV7-3 with TRBJ2-5; 11 nucleotides match TRBD2. The end of the DNA aligns better with TRBJ2-7, so the J call may be wrong. Germline CDR1 and CDR2: SGHTA and FQGTGA. The CDR3 runs to 15 residues.